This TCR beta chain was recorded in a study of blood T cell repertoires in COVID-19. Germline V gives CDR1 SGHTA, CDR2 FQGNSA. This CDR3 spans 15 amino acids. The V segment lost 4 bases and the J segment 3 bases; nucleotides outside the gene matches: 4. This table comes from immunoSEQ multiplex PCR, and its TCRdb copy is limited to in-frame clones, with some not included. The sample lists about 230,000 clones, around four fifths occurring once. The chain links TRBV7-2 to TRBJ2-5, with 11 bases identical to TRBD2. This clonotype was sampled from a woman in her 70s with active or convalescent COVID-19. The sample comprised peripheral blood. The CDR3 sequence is CASSYYSGGEETQYF. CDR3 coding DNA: TGTGCCAGCAGCTATTATAGCGGGGGGGAAGAGACCCAGTACTTC.